This T cell receptor beta chain was recorded in a study of T-cell reconstitution after alpha-beta-depleted transplantation in children. A TCRbeta library incorporating unique molecular identifiers was prepared. TCRdb reanalysed the PCR reads using MiXCR and keeps one entry per CDR3 protein. The repertoire holds around 370,000 distinct CDR3 sequences, with 10% as singletons. The germline CDR1 and CDR2 sequences are SQVTM and ANQGSEA. The V end was cut by 6 bases, the J end by 7 bases, with 18 bases between. The CDR3 is made up of 13 amino acids. The chain recombines TRBV29-1 with TRBJ1-1; D is perhaps TRBD1 (5 bases). The specimen was PBMCs from the stem cell graft donor, collected from the stem cell graft. This receptor was obtained from a human donor who donated a stem cell graft to a child with acute lymphoblastic leukemia. The CDR3 sequence is CSVTPGTGDEAFF. In DNA form, the CDR3 reads TGCAGCGTGACTCCCGGGACTGGGGATGAAGCTTTCTTT.